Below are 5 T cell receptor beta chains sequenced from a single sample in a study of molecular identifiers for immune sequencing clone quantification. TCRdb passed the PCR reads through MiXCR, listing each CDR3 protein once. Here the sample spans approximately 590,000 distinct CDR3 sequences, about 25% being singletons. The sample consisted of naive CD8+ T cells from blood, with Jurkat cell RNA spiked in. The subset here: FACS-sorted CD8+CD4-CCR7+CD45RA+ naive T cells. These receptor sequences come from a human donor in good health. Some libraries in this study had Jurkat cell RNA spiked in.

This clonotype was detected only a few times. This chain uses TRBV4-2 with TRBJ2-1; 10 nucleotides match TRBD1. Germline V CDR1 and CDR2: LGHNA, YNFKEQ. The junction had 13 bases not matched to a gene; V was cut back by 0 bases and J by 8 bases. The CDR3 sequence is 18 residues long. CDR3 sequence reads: CASSQDHSVTGGFDEQFF. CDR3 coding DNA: TGTGCCAGCAGCCAAGATCATTCAGTGACAGGGGGCTTCGATGAGCAGTTCTTC.

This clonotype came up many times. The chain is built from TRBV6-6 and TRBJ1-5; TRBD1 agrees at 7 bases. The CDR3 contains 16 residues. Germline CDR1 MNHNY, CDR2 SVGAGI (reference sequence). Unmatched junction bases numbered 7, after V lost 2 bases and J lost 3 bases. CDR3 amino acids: CASSYEVRGNNQPQHF. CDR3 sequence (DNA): TGTGCCAGCAGTTACGAGGTCAGGGGGAACAATCAGCCCCAGCATTTT.

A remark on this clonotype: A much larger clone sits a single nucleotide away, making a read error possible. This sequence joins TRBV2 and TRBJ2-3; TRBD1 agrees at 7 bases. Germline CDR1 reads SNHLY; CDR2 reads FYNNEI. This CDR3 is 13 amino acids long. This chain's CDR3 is CARRGTAQDTQYF. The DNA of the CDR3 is TGTGCCCGCAGAGGGACAGCCCAAGATACGCAGTATTTT.

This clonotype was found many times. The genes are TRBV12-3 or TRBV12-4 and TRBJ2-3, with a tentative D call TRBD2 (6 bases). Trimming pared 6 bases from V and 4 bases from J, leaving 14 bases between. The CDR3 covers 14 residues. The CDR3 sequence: CASSQLGTPDTQYF. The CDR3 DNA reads TGTGCCAGCAGCCAACTCGGGACTCCAGATACGCAGTATTTT.

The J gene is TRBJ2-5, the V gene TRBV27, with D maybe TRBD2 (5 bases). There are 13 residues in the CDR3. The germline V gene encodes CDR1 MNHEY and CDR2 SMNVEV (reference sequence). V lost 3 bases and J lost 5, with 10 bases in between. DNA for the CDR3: TGTGCCAGCAGTTTCGGGAAAAGTGAGACCCAGTACTTC. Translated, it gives CASSFGKSETQYF.